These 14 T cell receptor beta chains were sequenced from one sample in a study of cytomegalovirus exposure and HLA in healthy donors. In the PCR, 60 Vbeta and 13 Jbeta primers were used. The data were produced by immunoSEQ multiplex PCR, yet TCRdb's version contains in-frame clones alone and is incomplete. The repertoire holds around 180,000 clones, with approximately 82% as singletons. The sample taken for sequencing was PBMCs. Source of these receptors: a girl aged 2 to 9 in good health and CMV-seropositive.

The CDR3 bases are TGTGCCAGCAGCGTAGAGGACAGAATCCTAAATTCACCCCTCCACTTT. This codes for CASSVEDRILNSPLHF. The J gene is TRBJ1-6, the V gene TRBV9, with D possibly TRBD1 on 6 matching bases. CDR3 length: 16 amino acids. Trimming pared 0 bases from V and 7 bases from J, leaving 14 bases between. CDR1 and CDR2 (germline): SGDLS, YYNGEE.

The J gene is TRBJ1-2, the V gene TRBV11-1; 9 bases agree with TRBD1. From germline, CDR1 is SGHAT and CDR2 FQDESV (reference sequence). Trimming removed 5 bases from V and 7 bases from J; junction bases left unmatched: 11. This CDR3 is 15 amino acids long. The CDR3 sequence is CASSQMRTGVRGYTF. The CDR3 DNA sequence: TGTGCCAGCAGCCAAATGCGGACAGGGGTACGTGGCTACACCTTC. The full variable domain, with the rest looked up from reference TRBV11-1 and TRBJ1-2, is EAEVAQSPRYKITEKSQAVAFWCDPISGHATLYWYRQILGQGPELLVQFQDESVVDDSQLPKDRFSAERLKGVDSTLKIQPAELGDSAMYLCASSQMRTGVRGYTFGSGTRLTVV.

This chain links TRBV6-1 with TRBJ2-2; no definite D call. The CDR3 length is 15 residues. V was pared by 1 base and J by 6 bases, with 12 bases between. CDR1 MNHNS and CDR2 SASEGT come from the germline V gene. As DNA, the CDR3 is TGTGCCAGCAGTGAAGTGATCCAATCGGCCGGGGAGCTGTTTTTT. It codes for CASSEVIQSAGELFF.

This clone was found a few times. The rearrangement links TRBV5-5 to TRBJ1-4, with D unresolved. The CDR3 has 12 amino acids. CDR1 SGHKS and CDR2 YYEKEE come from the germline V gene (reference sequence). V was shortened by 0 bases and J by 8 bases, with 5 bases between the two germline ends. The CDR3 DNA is TGTGCCAGCAGCTTGGATATGGAAAAACTGTTTTTT. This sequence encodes CASSLDMEKLFF.

The CDR3 DNA reads TGTGCCAGCAGCTTGGTCAGCGGGGGGCAAGAGACCCAGTACTTC. It specifies CASSLVSGGQETQYF. The gene calls are TRBV7-6 and TRBJ2-5; 9 bases map to TRBD2. Germline values: CDR1 SGHVS, CDR2 FNYEAQ. The CDR3 totals 15 residues. Losses at the gene ends were 3 bases for V and 2 bases for J; bases not matched to a gene: 4.

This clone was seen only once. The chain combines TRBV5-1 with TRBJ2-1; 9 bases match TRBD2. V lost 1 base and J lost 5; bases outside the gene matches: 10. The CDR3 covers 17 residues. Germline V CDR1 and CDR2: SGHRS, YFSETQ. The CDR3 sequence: CASSLPRGGGIDNEQFF. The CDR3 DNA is TGCGCCAGCAGCTTGCCCCGCGGGGGGGGTATTGACAATGAGCAGTTCTTC. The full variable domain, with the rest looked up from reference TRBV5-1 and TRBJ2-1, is KAGVTQTPRYLIKTRGQQVTLSCSPISGHRSVSWYQQTPGQGLQFLFEYFSETQRNKGNFPGRFSGRQFSNSRSEMNVSTLELGDSALYLCASSLPRGGGIDNEQFFGPGTRLTVL.

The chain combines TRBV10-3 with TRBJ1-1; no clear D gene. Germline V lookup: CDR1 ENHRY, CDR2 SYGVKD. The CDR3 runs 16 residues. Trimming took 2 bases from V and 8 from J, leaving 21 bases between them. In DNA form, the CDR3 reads TGTGCCATCAGTGAGGCAAACCGACGGGGATCGGGAGAAGCTTTCTTT. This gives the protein CAISEANRRGSGEAFF.

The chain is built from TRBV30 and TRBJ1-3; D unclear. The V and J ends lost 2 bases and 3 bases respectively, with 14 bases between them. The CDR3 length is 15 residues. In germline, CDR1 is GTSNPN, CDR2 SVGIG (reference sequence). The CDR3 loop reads CAWSTRGRIGNTIYF. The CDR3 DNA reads TGTGCCTGGAGTACCCGTGGCAGAATTGGAAACACCATATATTTT.

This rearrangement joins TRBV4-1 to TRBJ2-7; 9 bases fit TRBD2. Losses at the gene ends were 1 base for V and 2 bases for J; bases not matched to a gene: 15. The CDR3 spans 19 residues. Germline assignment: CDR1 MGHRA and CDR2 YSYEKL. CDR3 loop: CASSQAFGSGRLITYEQYF. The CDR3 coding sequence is TGCGCCAGCAGCCAAGCTTTCGGTAGCGGGAGATTAATCACCTACGAGCAGTACTTC.

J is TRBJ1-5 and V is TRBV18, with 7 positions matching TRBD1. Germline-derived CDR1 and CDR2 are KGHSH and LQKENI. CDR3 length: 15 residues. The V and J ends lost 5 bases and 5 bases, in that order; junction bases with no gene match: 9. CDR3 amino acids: CASSFRQGWDQPQHF. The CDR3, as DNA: TGTGCCAGCTCATTCCGACAGGGATGGGATCAGCCCCAGCATTTT.

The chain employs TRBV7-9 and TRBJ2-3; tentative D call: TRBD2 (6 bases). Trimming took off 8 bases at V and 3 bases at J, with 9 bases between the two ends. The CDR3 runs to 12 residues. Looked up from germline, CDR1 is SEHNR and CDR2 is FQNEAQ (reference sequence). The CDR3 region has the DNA TGTGCCAGCGGAAGCGGGACAGATACGCAGTATTTT. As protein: CASGSGTDTQYF. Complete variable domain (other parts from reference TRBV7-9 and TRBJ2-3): DTGVSQNPRHKITKRGQNVTFRCDPISEHNRLYWYRQTLGQGPEFLTYFQNEAQLEKSRLLSDRFSAERPKGSFSTLEIQRTEQGDSAMYLCASGSGTDTQYFGPGTRLTVL.

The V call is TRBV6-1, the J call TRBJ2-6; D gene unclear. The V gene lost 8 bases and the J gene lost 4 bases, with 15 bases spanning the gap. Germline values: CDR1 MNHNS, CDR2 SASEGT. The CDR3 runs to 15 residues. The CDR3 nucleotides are TGTGCCAGCGCGAAGGAGCGTGCCGGGGCCAACGTCCTGACTTTC. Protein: CASAKERAGANVLTF.

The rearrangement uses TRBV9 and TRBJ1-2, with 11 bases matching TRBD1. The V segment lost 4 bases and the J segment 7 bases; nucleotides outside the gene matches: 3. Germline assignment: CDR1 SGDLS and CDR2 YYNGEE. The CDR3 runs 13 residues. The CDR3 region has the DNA TGTGCCAGCAGCCCGGGGACAGGGGGTGGCTACACCTTC. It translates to CASSPGTGGGYTF.

The CDR3 DNA follows: TGTGCCAGCAGCCCTGGCTTGGTCGACTACGAGCAGTACTTC. It yields the protein CASSPGLVDYEQYF. This rearrangement joins TRBV7-8 to TRBJ2-7; no definite D call. The CDR3 runs to 14 residues. Germline V lookup: CDR1 SGHVS, CDR2 FQNEAQ. The V end was cut by 5 bases, the J end by 3 bases, with 14 bases between.